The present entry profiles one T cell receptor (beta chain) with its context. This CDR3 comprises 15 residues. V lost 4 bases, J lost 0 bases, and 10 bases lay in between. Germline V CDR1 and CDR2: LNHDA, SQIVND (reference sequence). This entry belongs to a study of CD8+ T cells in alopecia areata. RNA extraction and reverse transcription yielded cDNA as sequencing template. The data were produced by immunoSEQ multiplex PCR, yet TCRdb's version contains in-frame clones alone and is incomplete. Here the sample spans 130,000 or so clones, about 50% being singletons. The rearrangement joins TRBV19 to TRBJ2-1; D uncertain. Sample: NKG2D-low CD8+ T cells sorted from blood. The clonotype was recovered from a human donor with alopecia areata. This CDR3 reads CASSSPDLSYNEQFF. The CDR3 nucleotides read TGTGCCAGTAGTAGCCCGGATCTCTCCTACAATGAGCAGTTCTTC.